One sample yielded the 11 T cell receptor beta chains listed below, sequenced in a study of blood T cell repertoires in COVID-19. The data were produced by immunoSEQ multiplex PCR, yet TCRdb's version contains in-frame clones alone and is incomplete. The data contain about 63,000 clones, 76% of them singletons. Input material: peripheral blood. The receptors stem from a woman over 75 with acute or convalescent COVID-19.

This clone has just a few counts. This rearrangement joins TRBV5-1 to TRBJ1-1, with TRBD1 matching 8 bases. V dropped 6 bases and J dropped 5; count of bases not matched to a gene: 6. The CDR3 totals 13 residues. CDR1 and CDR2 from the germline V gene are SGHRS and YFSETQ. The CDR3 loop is CASTLGQGTEAFF. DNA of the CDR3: TGCGCCAGCACGTTAGGACAGGGAACTGAAGCTTTCTTT.

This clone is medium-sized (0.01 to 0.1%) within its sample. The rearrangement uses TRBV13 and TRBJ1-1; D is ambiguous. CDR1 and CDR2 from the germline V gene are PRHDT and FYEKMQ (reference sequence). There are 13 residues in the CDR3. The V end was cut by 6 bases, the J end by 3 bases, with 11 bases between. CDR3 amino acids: CASSSDADTEAFF. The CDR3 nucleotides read TGTGCCAGCAGTTCAGACGCGGACACTGAAGCTTTCTTT.

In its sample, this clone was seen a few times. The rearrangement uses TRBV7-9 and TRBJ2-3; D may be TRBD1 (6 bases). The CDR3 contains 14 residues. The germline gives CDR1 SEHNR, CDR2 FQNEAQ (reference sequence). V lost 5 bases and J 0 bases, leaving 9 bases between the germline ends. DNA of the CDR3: TGTGCCAGCAGCCTCAGGGGTAGCACAGATACGCAGTATTTT. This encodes CASSLRGSTDTQYF.

The DNA of the CDR3 is TGTGCCAGCAGTAAAGGACAGGGGATTAGCAATCAGCCCCAGCATTTT. This codes for CASSKGQGISNQPQHF. The chain links TRBV6-1 to TRBJ1-5; 9 nucleotides line up with TRBD1. The V and J ends lost 5 bases and 0 bases, in that order; junction bases with no gene match: 5. Germline V gives CDR1 MNHNS, CDR2 SASEGT. This CDR3 spans 16 amino acids.

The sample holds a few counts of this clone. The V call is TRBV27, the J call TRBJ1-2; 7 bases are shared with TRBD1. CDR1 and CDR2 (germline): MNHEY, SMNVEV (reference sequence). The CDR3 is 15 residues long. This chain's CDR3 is CASRGPQGLREGYTF. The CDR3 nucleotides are TGTGCGTCCCGGGGGCCACAGGGGCTCCGTGAGGGCTACACCTTC.

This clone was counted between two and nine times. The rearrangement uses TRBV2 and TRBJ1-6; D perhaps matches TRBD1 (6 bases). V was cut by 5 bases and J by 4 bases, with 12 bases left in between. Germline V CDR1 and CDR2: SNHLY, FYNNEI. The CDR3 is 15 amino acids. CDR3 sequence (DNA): TGTGCCAGCAGTCCCCAGGGGACGTATAATTCACCCCTCCACTTT. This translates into CASSPQGTYNSPLHF.

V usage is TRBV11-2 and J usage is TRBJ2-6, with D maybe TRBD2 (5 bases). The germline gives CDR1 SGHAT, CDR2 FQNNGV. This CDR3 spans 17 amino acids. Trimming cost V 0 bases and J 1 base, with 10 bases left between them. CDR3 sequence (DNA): TGTGCCAGCAGCTTAGAGGCCACGGGATCTGGGGCCAACGTCCTGACTTTC. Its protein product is CASSLEATGSGANVLTF.

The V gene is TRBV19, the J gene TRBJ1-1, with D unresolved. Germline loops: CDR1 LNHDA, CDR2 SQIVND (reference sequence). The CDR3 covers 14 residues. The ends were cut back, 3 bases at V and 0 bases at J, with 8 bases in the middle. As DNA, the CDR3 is TGTGCCAGTAGTATCGGCCAGGTGAACACTGAAGCTTTCTTT. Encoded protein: CASSIGQVNTEAFF.

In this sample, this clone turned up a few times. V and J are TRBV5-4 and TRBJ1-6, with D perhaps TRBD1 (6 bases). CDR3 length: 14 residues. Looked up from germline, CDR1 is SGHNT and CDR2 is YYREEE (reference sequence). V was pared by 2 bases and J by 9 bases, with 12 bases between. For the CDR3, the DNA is TGTGCCAGCAGCTTCTCGGGGGGCCTTTCACCCCTCCACTTT. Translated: CASSFSGGLSPLHF.

The CDR3 sequence: CASRKTSGANVLTF. The CDR3 nucleotides read TGTGCCAGTAGGAAGACATCTGGGGCCAACGTCCTGACTTTC. The chain carries TRBV19 and TRBJ2-6; D is undetermined. V lost 6 bases and J 1 base, leaving 7 bases between the germline ends. CDR3 size: 14 residues. CDR1 and CDR2 (germline): LNHDA, SQIVND (reference sequence).

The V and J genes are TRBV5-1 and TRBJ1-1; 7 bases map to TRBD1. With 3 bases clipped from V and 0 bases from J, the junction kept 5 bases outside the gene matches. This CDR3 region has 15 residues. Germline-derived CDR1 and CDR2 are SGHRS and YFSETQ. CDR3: CASSSQGPVNTEAFF. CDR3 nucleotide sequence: TGCGCCAGCAGCTCACAGGGGCCCGTGAACACTGAAGCTTTCTTT.